The entry below gives a single TCR beta chain sequence along with its context. This specimen comes from a study of blood T cell repertoires in COVID-19. About the study: PBMCs, B-cell-depleted T cells, or T cells were the source of the cDNA or gDNA that made up the material.

Sequenced by immunoSEQ multiplex PCR; TCRdb stores in-frame clones only, minus some. Of 68,000 or so clones listed, around 80% are singletons. Deletions cut 6 bases from V and 5 bases from J, with 7 bases between. Germline values: CDR1 MNHNY, CDR2 SVGAGI (reference sequence). This CDR3 is built from 12 residues. This TCR was recovered from a human donor in a cohort sampled during active COVID-19. The V gene is TRBV6-6, the J gene TRBJ1-4; no firm D call. Sequences were obtained from peripheral blood. The CDR3 DNA is TGTGCCAGCAGCCCGGGAAATGAAAAACTGTTTTTT. This encodes CASSPGNEKLFF.